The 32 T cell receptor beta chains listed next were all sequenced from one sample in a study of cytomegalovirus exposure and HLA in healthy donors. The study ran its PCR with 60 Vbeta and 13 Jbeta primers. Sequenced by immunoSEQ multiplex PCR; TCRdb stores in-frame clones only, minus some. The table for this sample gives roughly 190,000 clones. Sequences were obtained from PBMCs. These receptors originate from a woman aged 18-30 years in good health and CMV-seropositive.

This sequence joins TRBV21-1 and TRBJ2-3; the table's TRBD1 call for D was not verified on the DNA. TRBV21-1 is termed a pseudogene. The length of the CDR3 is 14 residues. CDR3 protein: CASSLRVSTDTQYF. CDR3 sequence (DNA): TGTGCCAGCAGTCTCAGGGTTAGCACAGATACGCAGTATTTT.

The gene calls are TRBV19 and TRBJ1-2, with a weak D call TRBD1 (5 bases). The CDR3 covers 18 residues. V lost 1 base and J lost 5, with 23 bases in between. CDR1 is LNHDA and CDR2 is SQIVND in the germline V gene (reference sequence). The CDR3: CASSIVGGVGEKGYGYTF. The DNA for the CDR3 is TGTGCCAGTAGTATAGTAGGAGGGGTCGGCGAGAAGGGGTATGGCTACACCTTC.

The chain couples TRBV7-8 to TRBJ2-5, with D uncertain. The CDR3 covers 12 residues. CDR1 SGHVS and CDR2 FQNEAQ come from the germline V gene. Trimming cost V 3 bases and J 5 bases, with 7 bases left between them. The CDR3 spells CASSFVEETQYF. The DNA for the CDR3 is TGTGCCAGCAGCTTCGTAGAGGAGACCCAGTACTTC.

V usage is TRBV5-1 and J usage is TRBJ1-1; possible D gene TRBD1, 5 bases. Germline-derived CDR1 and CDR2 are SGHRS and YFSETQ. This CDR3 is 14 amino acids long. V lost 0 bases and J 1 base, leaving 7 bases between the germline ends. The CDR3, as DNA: TGCGCCAGCAGCTTGGGGACAAAGAACACTGAAGCTTTCTTT. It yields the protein CASSLGTKNTEAFF.

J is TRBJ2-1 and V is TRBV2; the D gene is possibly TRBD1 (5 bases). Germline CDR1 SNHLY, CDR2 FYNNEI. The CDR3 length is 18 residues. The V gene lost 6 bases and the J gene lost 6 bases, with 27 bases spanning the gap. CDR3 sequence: CASRPQTGATPGANEQFF. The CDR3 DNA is TGTGCCAGCAGACCCCAAACTGGTGCGACTCCTGGGGCCAATGAGCAGTTCTTC. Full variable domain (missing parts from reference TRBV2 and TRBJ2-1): EPEVTQTPSHQVTQMGQEVILRCVPISNHLYFYWYRQILGQKVEFLVSFYNNEISEKSEIFDDQFSVERPDGSNFTLKIRSTKLEDSAMYFCASRPQTGATPGANEQFFGPGTRLTVL.

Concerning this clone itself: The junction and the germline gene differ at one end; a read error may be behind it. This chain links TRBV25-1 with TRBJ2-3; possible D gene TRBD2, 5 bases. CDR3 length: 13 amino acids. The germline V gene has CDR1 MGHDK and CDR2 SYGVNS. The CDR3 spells CASSESAGLAPVF. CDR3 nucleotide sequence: TGTGCCAGCAGTGAATCGGCGGGCCTCGCTCCTGTTTTT.

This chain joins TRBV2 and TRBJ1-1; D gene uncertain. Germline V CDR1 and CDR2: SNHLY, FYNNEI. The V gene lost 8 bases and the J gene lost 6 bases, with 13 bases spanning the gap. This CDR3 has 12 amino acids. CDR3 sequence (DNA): TGTGCCAGCTGGGCAGTGCGATCTGAAGCTTTCTTT. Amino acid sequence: CASWAVRSEAFF.

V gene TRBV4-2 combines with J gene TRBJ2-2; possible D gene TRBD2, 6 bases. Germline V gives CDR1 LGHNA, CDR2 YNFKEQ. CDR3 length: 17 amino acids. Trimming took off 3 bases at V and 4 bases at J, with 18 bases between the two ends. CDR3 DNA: TGTGCCAGCAGCCACAAGGGAACGGGAGCGTCCACCGGGGAGCTGTTTTTT. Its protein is CASSHKGTGASTGELFF.

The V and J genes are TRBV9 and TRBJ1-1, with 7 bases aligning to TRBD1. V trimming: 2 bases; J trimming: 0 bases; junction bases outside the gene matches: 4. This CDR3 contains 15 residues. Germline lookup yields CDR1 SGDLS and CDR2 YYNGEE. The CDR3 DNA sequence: TGTGCCAGCAGCGTCACAGGGGTAATGAACACTGAAGCTTTCTTT. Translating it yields CASSVTGVMNTEAFF.

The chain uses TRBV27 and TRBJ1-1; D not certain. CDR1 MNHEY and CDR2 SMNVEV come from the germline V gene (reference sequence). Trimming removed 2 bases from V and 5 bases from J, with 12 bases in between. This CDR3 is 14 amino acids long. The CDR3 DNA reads TGTGCCAGCAGTTTAACCACGGGAGGGACTGAAGCTTTCTTT. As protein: CASSLTTGGTEAFF.

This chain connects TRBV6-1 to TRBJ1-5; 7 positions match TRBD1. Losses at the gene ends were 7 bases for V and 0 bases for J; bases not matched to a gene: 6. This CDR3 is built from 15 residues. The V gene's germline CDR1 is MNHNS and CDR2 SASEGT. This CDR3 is CASILQGNSNQPQHF. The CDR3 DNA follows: TGTGCCAGCATTCTACAGGGGAATAGCAATCAGCCCCAGCATTTT.

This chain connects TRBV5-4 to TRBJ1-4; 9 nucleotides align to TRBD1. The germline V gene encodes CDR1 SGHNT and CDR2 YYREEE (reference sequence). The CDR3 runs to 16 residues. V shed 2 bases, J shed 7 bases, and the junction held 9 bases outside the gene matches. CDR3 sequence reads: CASSFRPTGGGEKLFF. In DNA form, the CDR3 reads TGTGCCAGCAGCTTCCGGCCCACAGGGGGCGGTGAAAAACTGTTTTTT.

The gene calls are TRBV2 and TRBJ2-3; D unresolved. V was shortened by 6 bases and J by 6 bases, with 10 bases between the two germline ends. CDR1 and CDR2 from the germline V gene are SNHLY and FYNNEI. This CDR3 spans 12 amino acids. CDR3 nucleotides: TGTGCCAGCAGGTTTCTCCGGGATACGCAGTATTTT. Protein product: CASRFLRDTQYF.

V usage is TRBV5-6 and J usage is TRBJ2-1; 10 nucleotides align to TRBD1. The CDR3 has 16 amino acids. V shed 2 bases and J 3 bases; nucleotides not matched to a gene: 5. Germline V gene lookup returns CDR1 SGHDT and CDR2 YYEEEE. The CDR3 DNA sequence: TGTGCCAGCAGCTTTAGAGGGACAGGGGTCTACAATGAGCAGTTCTTC. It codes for CASSFRGTGVYNEQFF. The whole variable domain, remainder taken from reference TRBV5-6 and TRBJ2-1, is DAGVTQSPTHLIKTRGQQVTLRCSPKSGHDTVSWYQQALGQGPQFIFQYYEEEERQRGNFPDRFSGHQFPNYSSELNVNALLLGDSALYLCASSFRGTGVYNEQFFGPGTRLTVL.

The CDR3 loop reads CASSPGVGVYNEQFF. The CDR3 region has the DNA TGTGCCAGTAGTCCAGGGGTAGGTGTTTACAATGAGCAGTTCTTC. The chain links TRBV19 to TRBJ2-1; D possibly corresponds to TRBD1 (6 bases). The CDR3 contains 15 residues. In germline, CDR1 is LNHDA, CDR2 SQIVND (reference sequence). The V and J ends lost 5 bases and 4 bases respectively, with 15 bases between them.

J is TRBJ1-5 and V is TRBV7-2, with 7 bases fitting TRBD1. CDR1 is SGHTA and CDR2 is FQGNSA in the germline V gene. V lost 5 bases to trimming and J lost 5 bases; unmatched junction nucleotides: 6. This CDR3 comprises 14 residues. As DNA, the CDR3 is TGTGCCAGCAGCCAATACGGACAGGATCAGCCCCAGCATTTT. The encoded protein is CASSQYGQDQPQHF.

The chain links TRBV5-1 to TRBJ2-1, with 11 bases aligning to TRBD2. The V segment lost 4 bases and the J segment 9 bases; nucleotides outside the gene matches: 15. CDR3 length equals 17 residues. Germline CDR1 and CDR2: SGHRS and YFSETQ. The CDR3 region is CASSRTPGLAEGGEQFF. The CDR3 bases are TGCGCCAGCAGCCGAACGCCGGGACTAGCGGAGGGGGGTGAGCAGTTCTTC.

CDR3 protein: CASSAGLAGGSTDTQYF. The CDR3 nucleotides are TGTGCCAGCAGCGCGGGACTAGCGGGAGGAAGTACAGATACGCAGTATTTT. The rearrangement uses TRBV7-9 and TRBJ2-3; the match to TRBD2 covers 15 bases. Looked up from germline, CDR1 is SEHNR and CDR2 is FQNEAQ (reference sequence). V dropped 5 bases and J dropped 3; count of bases not matched to a gene: 6. The CDR3 has 17 residues.

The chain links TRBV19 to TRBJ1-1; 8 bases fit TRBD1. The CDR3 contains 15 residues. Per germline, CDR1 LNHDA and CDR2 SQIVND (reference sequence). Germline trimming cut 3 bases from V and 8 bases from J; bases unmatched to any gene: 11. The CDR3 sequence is CASSMFTRRTGEAFF. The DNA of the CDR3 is TGTGCCAGTAGTATGTTCACCCGCCGGACAGGGGAAGCTTTCTTT.

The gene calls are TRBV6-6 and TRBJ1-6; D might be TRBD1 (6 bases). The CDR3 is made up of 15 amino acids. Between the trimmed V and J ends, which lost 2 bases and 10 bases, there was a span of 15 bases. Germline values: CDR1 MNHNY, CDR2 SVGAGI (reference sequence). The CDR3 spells CASSYAGGLGSPLHF. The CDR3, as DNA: TGTGCCAGCAGTTACGCCGGGGGGCTGGGATCACCCCTCCACTTT.

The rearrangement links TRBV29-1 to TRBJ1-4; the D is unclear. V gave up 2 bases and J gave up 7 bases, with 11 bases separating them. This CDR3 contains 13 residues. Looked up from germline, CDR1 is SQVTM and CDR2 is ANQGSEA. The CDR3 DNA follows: TGCAGCGTTGAATGGGAGACCAGTGAAAAACTGTTTTTT. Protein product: CSVEWETSEKLFF.

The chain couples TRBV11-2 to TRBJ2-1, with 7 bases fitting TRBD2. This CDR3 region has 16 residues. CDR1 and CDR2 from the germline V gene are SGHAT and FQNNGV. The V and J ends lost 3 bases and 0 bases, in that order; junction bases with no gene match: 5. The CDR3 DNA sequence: TGTGCCAGCAGCTTCCGCCTAGCGGCCTCCTACAATGAGCAGTTCTTC. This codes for CASSFRLAASYNEQFF.

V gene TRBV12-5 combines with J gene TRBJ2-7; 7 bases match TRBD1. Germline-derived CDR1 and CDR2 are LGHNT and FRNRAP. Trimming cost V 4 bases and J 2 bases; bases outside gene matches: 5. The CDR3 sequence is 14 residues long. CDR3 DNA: TGTGCTAGTGGTTCGACAGGGCTACCCTACGAGCAGTACTTC. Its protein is CASGSTGLPYEQYF.

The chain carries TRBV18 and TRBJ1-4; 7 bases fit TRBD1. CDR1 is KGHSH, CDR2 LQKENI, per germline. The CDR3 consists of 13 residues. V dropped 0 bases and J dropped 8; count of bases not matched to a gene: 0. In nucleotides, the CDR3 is TGTGCCAGCTCACCACCGGGACAGGAAAAACTGTTTTTT. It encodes CASSPPGQEKLFF.

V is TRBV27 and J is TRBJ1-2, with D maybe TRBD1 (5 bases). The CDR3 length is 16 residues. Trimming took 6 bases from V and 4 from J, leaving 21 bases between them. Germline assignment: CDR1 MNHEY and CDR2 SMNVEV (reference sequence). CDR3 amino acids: CASRLRGPQGTYGYTF. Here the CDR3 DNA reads TGTGCCAGCAGGTTAAGGGGCCCTCAGGGCACCTATGGCTACACCTTC.

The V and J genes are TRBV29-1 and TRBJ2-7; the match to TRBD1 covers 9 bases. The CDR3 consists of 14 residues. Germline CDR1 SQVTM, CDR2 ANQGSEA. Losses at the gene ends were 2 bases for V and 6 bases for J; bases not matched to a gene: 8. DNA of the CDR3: TGCAGCGTTGAATGGGACAGGGTCGGGGGCGAGCAGTACTTC. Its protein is CSVEWDRVGGEQYF.

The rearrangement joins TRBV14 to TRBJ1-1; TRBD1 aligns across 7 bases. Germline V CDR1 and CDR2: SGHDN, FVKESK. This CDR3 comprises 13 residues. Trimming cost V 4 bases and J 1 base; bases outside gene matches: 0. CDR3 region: CASSRTGNTEAFF. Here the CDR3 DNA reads TGTGCCAGCAGCCGGACAGGGAACACTGAAGCTTTCTTT. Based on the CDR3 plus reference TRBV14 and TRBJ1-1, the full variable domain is EAGVTQFPSHSVIEKGQTVTLRCDPISGHDNLYWYRRVMGKEIKFLLHFVKESKQDESGMPNNRFLAERTGGTYSTLKVQPAELEDSGVYFCASSRTGNTEAFFGQGTRLTVV.

The CDR3 protein is CATNMAGGRTEAFF. Written as DNA, the CDR3 is TGTGCCACCAACATGGCAGGGGGCAGAACTGAAGCTTTCTTT. V gene TRBV15 combines with J gene TRBJ1-1, with TRBD1 matching 8 bases. The CDR3 runs 14 residues. Germline V lookup: CDR1 LNHNV, CDR2 YYDKDF (reference sequence). V lost 7 bases, J lost 5 bases, and 9 bases stayed unmatched.

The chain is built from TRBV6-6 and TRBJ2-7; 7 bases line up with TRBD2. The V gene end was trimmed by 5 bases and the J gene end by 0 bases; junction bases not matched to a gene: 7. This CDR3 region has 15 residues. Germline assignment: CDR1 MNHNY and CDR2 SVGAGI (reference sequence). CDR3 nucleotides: TGTGCCAGCAGTGGGGTGGGCGGGGGCTCCTACGAGCAGTACTTC. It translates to CASSGVGGGSYEQYF.

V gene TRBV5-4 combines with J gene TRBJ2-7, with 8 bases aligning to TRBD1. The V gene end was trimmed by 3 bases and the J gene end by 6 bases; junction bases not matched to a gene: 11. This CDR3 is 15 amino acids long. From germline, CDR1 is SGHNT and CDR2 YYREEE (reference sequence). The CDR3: CASSSAGQVDPEQYF. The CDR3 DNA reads TGTGCCAGCAGCTCCGCGGGACAGGTAGATCCCGAGCAGTACTTC.

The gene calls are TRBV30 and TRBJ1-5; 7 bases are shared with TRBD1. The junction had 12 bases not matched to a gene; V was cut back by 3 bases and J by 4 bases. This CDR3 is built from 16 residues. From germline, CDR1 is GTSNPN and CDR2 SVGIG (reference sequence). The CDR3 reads CAWRNRDREPNQPQHF. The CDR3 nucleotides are TGTGCCTGGAGGAATCGAGACAGGGAGCCTAATCAGCCCCAGCATTTT.

The CDR3 reads CASSWTPTGATEAFF. The CDR3 DNA reads as TGTGCCAGCAGCTGGACCCCGACAGGGGCGACTGAAGCTTTCTTT. The chain has TRBV7-8 and TRBJ1-1, with 8 nucleotides matching TRBD1. The junction had 9 bases not matched to a gene; V was cut back by 4 bases and J by 5 bases. The CDR3 contains 15 residues. Germline V CDR1 and CDR2: SGHVS, FQNEAQ.